This TCR beta chain was retrieved from a study of cytomegalovirus exposure and HLA in healthy donors. The CDR3 totals 15 residues. The trim removed 5 bases at V and 6 bases at J, leaving 11 bases unmatched. In germline, CDR1 is LNHDA, CDR2 SQIVND (reference sequence). The PCR contained 60 Vbeta and 13 Jbeta primers. Sequenced by immunoSEQ multiplex PCR; TCRdb stores in-frame clones only, minus some. The sample shows around 110,000 clones, 60% to 70% of them seen only once. The sample was PBMCs. The V call is TRBV19, the J call TRBJ1-1; 8 bases fit TRBD1. The TCR was taken from a woman aged 40 to 50 in good health and CMV-seropositive. The chain's CDR3 is CASSGGGTGVPEAFF. In nucleotides, the CDR3 is TGTGCCAGTAGTGGGGGGGGGACAGGCGTTCCTGAAGCTTTCTTT.